One sample yielded the 10 T cell receptor beta chains listed below, sequenced in a study of cytomegalovirus exposure and HLA in healthy donors. TCRdb's copy holds only in-frame clones and misses some; the assay was immunoSEQ multiplex PCR. The profile shows hundreds of thousands of clones, 87% of them singletons. Material for sequencing was PBMCs. These receptors originate from a young man in good health and CMV-seropositive.

The V gene is TRBV6-5, the J gene TRBJ2-7; D is possibly TRBD1 (6 bases). The CDR3 has 13 residues. Germline-derived CDR1 and CDR2 are MNHEY and SVGAGI. V lost 3 bases, J lost 3 bases, and 9 bases lay in between. The CDR3 coding sequence is TGTGCCAGCAGTTATACAGGGAGCTACGAGCAGTACTTC. Encoded protein: CASSYTGSYEQYF.

The J gene is TRBJ2-7, the V gene TRBV27; 9 bases agree with TRBD1. The V gene's germline CDR1 is MNHEY and CDR2 SMNVEV (reference sequence). Trimming at V came to 6 bases and at J to 1 base, leaving 4 bases not matched to a gene. CDR3 length equals 14 residues. This CDR3 is CASSQDRGSYEQYF. Here the CDR3 DNA reads TGTGCCAGCAGCCAGGACAGGGGATCCTACGAGCAGTACTTC.

The chain is built from TRBV15 and TRBJ1-1; maybe TRBD1 (5 bases). The CDR3 is made up of 18 amino acids. Trimming took 0 bases from V and 4 from J, leaving 21 bases between them. In germline, CDR1 is LNHNV, CDR2 YYDKDF (reference sequence). In DNA form, the CDR3 reads TGTGCCACCAGCAGAGATACTTTTTTAGGGGCTGTGGGCACTGAAGCTTTCTTT. Translation gives CATSRDTFLGAVGTEAFF.

V gene TRBV10-2 combines with J gene TRBJ2-1; TRBD1 aligns across 10 bases. The CDR3 sequence is 14 residues long. Trimming at V came to 4 bases and at J to 7 bases, leaving 4 bases not matched to a gene. Germline V gives CDR1 WSHSY, CDR2 SAAADI. CDR3 in amino acids: CASSGQGAGNEQFF. The CDR3, as DNA: TGCGCCAGCAGTGGACAGGGGGCTGGTAATGAGCAGTTCTTC.

The CDR3 is CASSQSRGLPYEQYF. The CDR3 DNA reads as TGTGCCAGCAGCCAAAGCCGGGGGCTTCCCTACGAGCAGTACTTC. This chain uses TRBV14 with TRBJ2-7; D could derive from TRBD1 or TRBD2 (6 bases each). V lost 2 bases to trimming and J lost 2 bases, with 13 bases between them. Looked up from germline, CDR1 is SGHDN and CDR2 is FVKESK. This CDR3 is built from 15 residues.

V and J are TRBV25-1 and TRBJ1-4, with a weak D call TRBD1 (6 bases). The germline V gene encodes CDR1 MGHDK and CDR2 SYGVNS. CDR3 size: 14 residues. With 2 bases removed from V and 7 bases from J, the gap between germline ends came to 11 bases. The CDR3 sequence: CASSETGLFEKLFF. For the CDR3, the DNA is TGTGCCAGCAGTGAAACAGGGCTTTTTGAAAAACTGTTTTTT.

With regard to this clone: Additional DNA sequences in this sample encode the identical CDR3. The genes are TRBV18 and TRBJ2-2; D unclear. Trimming removed 2 bases at V and 2 bases at J, with 3 bases between. The CDR3 contains 13 residues. The V gene's germline CDR1 is KGHSH and CDR2 LQKENI. As DNA, the CDR3 is TGTGCCAGCTCACCAAGTAACACCGGGGAGCTGTTTTTT. It specifies CASSPSNTGELFF.

The chain employs TRBV18 and TRBJ1-1, with D hard to call. The ends were cut back, 1 base at V and 1 base at J, with 7 bases in the middle. The CDR3 covers 14 residues. CDR1 KGHSH and CDR2 LQKENI come from the germline V gene. Written as DNA, the CDR3 is TGTGCCAGCTCACCACGCGGGAGGAACACTGAAGCTTTCTTT. The encoded protein is CASSPRGRNTEAFF. The full variable domain, completed using reference TRBV18 and TRBJ1-1, is NAGVMQNPRHLVRRRGQEARLRCSPMKGHSHVYWYRQLPEEGLKFMVYLQKENIIDESGMPKERFSAEFPKEGPSILRIQQVVRGDSAAYFCASSPRGRNTEAFFGQGTRLTVV.

The genes are TRBV5-4 and TRBJ2-5; the match to TRBD2 covers 8 bases. After removal of 1 base from V and 3 bases from J, the junction contained 5 bases not matched to a gene. This CDR3 comprises 15 residues. Germline CDR1 SGHNT, CDR2 YYREEE (reference sequence). DNA of the CDR3: TGTGCCAGCAGCTTGATTACTAGCGGTAAAGAGACCCAGTACTTC. Its translation: CASSLITSGKETQYF.

The gene calls are TRBV10-3 and TRBJ1-1, with D unclear. V was cut by 2 bases and J by 11 bases, with 15 bases left in between. The V gene's germline CDR1 is ENHRY and CDR2 SYGVKD. CDR3 size: 13 residues. The CDR3 reads CAISEPLGKPAFF. CDR3 nucleotides: TGTGCCATCAGTGAGCCCCTGGGAAAACCGGCTTTCTTT.